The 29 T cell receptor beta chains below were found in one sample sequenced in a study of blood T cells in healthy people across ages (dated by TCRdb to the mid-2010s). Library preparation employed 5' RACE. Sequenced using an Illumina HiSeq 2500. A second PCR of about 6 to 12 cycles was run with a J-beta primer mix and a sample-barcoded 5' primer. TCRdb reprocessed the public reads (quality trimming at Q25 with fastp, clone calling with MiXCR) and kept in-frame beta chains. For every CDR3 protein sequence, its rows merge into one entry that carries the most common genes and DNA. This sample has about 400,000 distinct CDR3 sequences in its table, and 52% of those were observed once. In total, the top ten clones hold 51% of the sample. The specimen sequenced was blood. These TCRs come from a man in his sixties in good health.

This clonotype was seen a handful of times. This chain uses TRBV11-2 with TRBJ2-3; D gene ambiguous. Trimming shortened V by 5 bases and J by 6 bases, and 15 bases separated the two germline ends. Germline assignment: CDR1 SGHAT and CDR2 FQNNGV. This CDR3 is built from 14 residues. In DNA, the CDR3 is TGTGCCAGCAGCGTAGTTGGGTTTGTGGATACGCAGTATTTT. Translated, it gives CASSVVGFVDTQYF.

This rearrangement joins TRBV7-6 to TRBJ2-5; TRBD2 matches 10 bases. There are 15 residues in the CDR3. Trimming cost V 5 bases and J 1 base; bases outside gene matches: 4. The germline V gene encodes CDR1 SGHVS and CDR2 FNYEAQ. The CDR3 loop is CASSALAGTQETQYF. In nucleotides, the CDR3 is TGTGCCAGCAGCGCACTAGCGGGGACCCAAGAGACCCAGTACTTC. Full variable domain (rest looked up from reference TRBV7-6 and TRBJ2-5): GAGVSQSPRYKVTKRGQDVALRCDPISGHVSLYWYRQALGQGPEFLTYFNYEAQQDKSGLPNDRFSAERPEGSISTLTIQRTEQRDSAMYRCASSALAGTQETQYFGPGTRLLVL.

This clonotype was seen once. Here the CDR3 DNA reads TGTGCCAGCAGCCCACTAGCGGGGGGGTCCGGGGGTGAGCAGTTCTTC. It encodes CASSPLAGGSGGEQFF. The chain carries TRBV9 and TRBJ2-1; TRBD2 matches 13 bases. With 4 bases clipped from V and 9 bases from J, the junction kept 10 bases outside the gene matches. The germline CDR1 and CDR2 sequences are SGDLS and YYNGEE. This CDR3 is built from 16 residues.

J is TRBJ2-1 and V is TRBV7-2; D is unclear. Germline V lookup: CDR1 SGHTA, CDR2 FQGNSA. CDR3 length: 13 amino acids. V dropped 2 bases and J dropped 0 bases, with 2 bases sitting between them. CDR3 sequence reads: CASSLISYNEQFF. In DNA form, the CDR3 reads TGTGCCAGCAGCTTAATCTCCTACAATGAGCAGTTCTTC.

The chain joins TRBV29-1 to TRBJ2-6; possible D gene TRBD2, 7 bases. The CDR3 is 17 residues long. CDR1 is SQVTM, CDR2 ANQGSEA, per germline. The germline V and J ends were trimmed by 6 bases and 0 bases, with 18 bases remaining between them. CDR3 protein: CSVLGGDTSSGANVLTF. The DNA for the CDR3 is TGCAGCGTCTTAGGGGGGGACACCTCCTCTGGGGCCAACGTCCTGACTTTC.

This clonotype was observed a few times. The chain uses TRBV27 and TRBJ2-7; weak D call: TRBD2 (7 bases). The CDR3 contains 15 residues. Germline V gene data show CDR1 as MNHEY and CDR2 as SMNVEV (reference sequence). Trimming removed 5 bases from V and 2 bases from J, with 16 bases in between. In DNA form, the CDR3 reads TGTGCCAGCAGTCCGTCCCAGGGGACTACCTACGAGCAGTACTTC. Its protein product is CASSPSQGTTYEQYF.

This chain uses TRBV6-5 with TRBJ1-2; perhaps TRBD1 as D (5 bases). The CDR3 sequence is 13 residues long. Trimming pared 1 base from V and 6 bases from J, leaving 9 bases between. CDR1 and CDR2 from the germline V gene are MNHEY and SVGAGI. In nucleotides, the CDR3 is TGTGCCAGCAGTTACTTGACAGACCATGGCTACACCTTC. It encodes CASSYLTDHGYTF.

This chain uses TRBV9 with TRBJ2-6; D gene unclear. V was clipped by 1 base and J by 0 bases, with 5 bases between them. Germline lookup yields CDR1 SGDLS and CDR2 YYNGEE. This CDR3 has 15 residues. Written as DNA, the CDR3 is TGTGCCAGCAGCGTATGGTCCTCTGGGGCCAACGTCCTGACTTTC. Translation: CASSVWSSGANVLTF.

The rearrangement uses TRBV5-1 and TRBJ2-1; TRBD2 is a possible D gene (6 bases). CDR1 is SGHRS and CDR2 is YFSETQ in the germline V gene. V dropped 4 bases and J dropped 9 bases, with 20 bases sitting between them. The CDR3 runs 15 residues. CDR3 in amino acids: CASSPASAGIVEQFF. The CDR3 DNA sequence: TGCGCCAGCAGCCCCGCTAGCGCGGGGATAGTTGAGCAGTTCTTC. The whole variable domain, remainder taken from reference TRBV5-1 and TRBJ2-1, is KAGVTQTPRYLIKTRGQQVTLSCSPISGHRSVSWYQQTPGQGLQFLFEYFSETQRNKGNFPGRFSGRQFSNSRSEMNVSTLELGDSALYLCASSPASAGIVEQFFGPGTRLTVL.

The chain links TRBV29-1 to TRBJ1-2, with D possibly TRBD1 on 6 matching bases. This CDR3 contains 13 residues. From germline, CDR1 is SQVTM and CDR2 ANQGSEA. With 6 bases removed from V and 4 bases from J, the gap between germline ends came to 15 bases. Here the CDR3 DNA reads TGCAGCGTAGCACAGGGACCGCCCTATGGCTACACCTTC. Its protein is CSVAQGPPYGYTF.

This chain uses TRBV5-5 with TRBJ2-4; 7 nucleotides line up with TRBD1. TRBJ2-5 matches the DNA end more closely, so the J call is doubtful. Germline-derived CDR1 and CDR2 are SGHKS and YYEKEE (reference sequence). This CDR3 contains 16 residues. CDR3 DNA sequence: TGTGCCAGCAGCTTGGAGGCAGGGGGAAGCCAAGAGACCCAGTACTTC. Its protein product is CASSLEAGGSQETQYF.

CDR3 coding DNA: TGCAGTGCAAACAGGGGGCGCGAGCAGTACTTC. Protein product: CSANRGREQYF. The chain uses TRBV20-1 and TRBJ2-4; 9 bases map to TRBD1. The last part of the DNA fits TRBJ2-7 better; the J call may be wrong. There are 11 residues in the CDR3. The germline CDR1 and CDR2 sequences are DFQATT and SNEGSKA (reference sequence).

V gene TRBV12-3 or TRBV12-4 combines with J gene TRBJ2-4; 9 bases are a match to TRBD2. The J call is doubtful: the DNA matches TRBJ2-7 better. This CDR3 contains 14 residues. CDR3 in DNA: TGTGCCAGCAGTCCTAGCGGGATGACCTACGAGCAGTACTTC. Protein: CASSPSGMTYEQYF.

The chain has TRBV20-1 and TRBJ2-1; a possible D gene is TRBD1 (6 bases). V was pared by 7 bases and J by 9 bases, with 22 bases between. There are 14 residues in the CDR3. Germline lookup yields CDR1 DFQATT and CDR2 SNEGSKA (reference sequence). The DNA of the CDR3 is TGCAGTGTTACAACCGGGACACTCGAGGGTGAGCAGTTCTTC. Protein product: CSVTTGTLEGEQFF.

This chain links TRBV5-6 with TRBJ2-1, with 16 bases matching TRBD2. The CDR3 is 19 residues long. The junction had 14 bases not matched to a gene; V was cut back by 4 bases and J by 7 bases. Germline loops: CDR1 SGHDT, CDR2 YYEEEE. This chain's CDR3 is CASSPPGLAGGPYVNEQFF. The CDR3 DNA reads TGTGCCAGCAGCCCACCGGGACTAGCGGGGGGGCCCTACGTTAATGAGCAGTTCTTC.

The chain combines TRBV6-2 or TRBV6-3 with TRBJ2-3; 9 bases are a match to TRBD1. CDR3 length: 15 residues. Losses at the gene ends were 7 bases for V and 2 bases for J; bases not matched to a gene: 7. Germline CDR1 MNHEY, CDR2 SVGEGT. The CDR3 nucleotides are TGTGCCAGCAATCACAGGGGGCCTATCACAGATACGCAGTATTTT. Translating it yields CASNHRGPITDTQYF.

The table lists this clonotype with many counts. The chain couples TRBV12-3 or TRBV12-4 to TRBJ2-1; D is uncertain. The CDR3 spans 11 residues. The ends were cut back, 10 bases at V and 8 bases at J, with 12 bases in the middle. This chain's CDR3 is CATKWLDEQFF. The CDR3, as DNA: TGTGCCACCAAATGGCTGGATGAGCAGTTCTTC.

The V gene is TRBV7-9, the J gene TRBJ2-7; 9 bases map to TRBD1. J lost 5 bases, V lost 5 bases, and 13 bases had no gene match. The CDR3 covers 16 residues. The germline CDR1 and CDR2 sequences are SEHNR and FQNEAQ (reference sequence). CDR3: CASSLATGTGTNEQYF. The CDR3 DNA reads TGTGCCAGCAGCCTCGCGACCGGGACAGGGACCAACGAGCAGTACTTC.

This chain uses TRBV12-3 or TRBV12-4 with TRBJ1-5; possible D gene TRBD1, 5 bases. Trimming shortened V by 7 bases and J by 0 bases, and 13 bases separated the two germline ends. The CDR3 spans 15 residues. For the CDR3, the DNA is TGTGCCAGCACTCGAGGGGACTATAGCAATCAGCCCCAGCATTTT. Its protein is CASTRGDYSNQPQHF.

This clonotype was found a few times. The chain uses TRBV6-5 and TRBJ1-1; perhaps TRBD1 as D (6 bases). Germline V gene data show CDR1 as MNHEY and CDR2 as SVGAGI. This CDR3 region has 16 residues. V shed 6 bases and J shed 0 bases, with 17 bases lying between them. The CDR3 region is CASSYRTAGMNTEAFF. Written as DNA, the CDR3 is TGTGCCAGCAGCTATAGGACAGCTGGCATGAACACTGAAGCTTTCTTT.

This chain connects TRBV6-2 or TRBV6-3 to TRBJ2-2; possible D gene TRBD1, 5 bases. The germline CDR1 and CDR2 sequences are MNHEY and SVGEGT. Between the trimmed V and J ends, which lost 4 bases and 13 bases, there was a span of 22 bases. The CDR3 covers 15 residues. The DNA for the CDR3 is TGTGCCAGCAGTTTGAGAGGACAAGGGTCGGTGCTGCTGTTTTTT. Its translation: CASSLRGQGSVLLFF.

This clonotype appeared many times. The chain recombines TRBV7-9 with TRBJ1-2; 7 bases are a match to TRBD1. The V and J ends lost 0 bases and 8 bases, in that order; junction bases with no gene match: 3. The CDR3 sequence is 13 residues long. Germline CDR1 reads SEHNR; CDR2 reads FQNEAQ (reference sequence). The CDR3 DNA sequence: TGTGCCAGCAGCTTAGCGACAGGGAGCGGCTACACCTTC. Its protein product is CASSLATGSGYTF.

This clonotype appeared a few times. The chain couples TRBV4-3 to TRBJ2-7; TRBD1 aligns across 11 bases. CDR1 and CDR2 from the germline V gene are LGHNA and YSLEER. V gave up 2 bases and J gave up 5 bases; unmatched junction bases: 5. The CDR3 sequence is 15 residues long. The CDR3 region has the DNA TGCGCCAGCAGCCAATGGACAGGGGGCCCCAACGAGCAGTACTTC. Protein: CASSQWTGGPNEQYF.

CDR3 region: CASREEGSGRLFGNSPLHF. In DNA form, the CDR3 reads TGTGCCAGCAGAGAAGAGGGGTCGGGACGCCTATTCGGGAATTCACCCCTCCACTTT. V usage is TRBV7-2 and J usage is TRBJ1-6; a weak D match, TRBD1 (5 bases). CDR1 and CDR2 from the germline V gene are SGHTA and FQGNSA. The V and J ends lost 6 bases and 7 bases respectively, with 28 bases between them. The CDR3 length is 19 residues.

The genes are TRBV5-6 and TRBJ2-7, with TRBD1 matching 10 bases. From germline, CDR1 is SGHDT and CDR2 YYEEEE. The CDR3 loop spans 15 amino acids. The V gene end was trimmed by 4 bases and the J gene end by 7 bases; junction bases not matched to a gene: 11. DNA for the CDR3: TGTGCCAGCAGCAAGCTGACAGGGGGCATTAATGAGCAGTACTTC. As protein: CASSKLTGGINEQYF.

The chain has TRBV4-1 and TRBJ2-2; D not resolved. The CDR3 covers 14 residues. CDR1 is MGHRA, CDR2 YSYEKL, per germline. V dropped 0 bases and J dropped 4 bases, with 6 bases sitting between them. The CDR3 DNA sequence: TGCGCCAGCAGCCAAGACCAGATCACCGGGGAGCTGTTTTTT. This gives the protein CASSQDQITGELFF.

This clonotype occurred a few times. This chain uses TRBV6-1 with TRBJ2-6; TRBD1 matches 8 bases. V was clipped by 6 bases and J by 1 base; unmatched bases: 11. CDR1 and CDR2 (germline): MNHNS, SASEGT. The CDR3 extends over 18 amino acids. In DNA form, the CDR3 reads TGTGCCAGCAGACCCGGACAGGGTAAACGGTCTGGGGCCAACGTCCTGACTTTC. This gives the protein CASRPGQGKRSGANVLTF.

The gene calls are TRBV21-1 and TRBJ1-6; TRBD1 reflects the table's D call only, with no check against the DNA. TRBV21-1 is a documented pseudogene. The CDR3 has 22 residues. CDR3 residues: CASSKGVETGSAPNLYNSPLHF. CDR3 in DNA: TGTGCCAGCAGCAAGGGAGTCGAGACCGGCAGCGCCCCTAATTTATATAATTCACCCCTCCACTTT.

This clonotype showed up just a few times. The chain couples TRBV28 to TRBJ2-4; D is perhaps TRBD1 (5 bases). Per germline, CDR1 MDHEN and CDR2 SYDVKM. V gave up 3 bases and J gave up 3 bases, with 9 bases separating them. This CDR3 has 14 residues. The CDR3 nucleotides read TGTGCCAGCAGTTTCCAAAGGGGCAAAAACATTCAGTACTTC. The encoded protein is CASSFQRGKNIQYF.